Following are 16 T cell receptor beta chains from one sample sequenced in a study of blood T cell repertoires in COVID-19. Here immunoSEQ multiplex PCR was the method, and the copy in TCRdb shows in-frame clones only, minus some. This sample has 150,000 to 200,000 clones, with around nine tenths found just once. The sequencing input was peripheral blood. The receptors come from a man in his 70s with active or convalescent COVID-19.

J is TRBJ2-5 and V is TRBV28; tentative D call: TRBD2 (6 bases). CDR3 length equals 16 residues. V dropped 4 bases and J dropped 5 bases, with 20 bases sitting between them. Germline V gene lookup returns CDR1 MDHEN and CDR2 SYDVKM. CDR3 in amino acids: CASSSPSAGPLETQYF. The CDR3 DNA reads as TGTGCCAGCAGTTCCCCTTCGGCGGGACCATTGGAGACCCAGTACTTC.

V gene TRBV5-1 combines with J gene TRBJ1-2; D not resolved. Per germline, CDR1 SGHRS and CDR2 YFSETQ. This CDR3 contains 13 residues. Between the trimmed V and J ends, which lost 1 base and 3 bases, there was a span of 7 bases. CDR3 coding DNA: TGCGCCAGCAGCTTGTTGCCGGACTATGGCTACACCTTC. It specifies CASSLLPDYGYTF.

A single count supports this clone. V usage is TRBV6-5 and J usage is TRBJ2-1; 11 bases are shared with TRBD1. V lost 2 bases, J lost 4 bases, and 4 bases stayed unmatched. Germline V gene sequence: CDR1 MNHEY, CDR2 SVGAGI. CDR3 length: 16 residues. CDR3 coding DNA: TGTGCCAGCAGTTACGGGGACAGGGGGGGATACAATGAGCAGTTCTTC. This sequence encodes CASSYGDRGGYNEQFF.

The V call is TRBV9, the J call TRBJ1-1; 8 nucleotides line up with TRBD1. CDR1 and CDR2 (germline): SGDLS, YYNGEE. With V trimmed by 5 bases and J by 0 bases, 3 bases remained unmatched. The CDR3 is 14 residues long. The CDR3 DNA reads as TGTGCCAGCAGGGGGGACAGGATGAACACTGAAGCTTTCTTT. Amino acids: CASRGDRMNTEAFF.

This chain joins TRBV6-5 and TRBJ2-7, with TRBD1 matching 7 bases. The CDR3 covers 14 residues. The J segment lost 7 bases and the V segment lost 5 bases, leaving 11 bases of the junction unmatched. The germline V gene has CDR1 MNHEY and CDR2 SVGAGI. The CDR3 coding sequence is TGTGCCAGCAGTCAAATACAGGGGACGGGGGAGCAGTACTTC. It yields the protein CASSQIQGTGEQYF.

This chain connects TRBV3-1 (or the pseudogene TRBV3-2) to TRBJ2-1; D might be TRBD2 (7 bases). The CDR3 spans 13 residues. Per germline, CDR1 LGHDT and CDR2 YNNKEL (reference sequence). Trimming left V 2 bases short and J 14 bases short, with 16 bases between. For the CDR3, the DNA is TGTGCCAGCAGCCAACAGGGAGGGGGGTCCGAGTTCTTC. Encoded protein: CASSQQGGGSEFF.

This chain joins TRBV11-3 and TRBJ2-2, with D perhaps TRBD2 (6 bases). The germline CDR1 and CDR2 sequences are SGHNT and YENEEA. Trimming removed 4 bases from V and 6 bases from J, with 15 bases in between. The CDR3 runs 15 residues. DNA for the CDR3: TGTGCCAGCAGCTCGTTAGAGGGAGGCGCCGGGGAGCTGTTTTTT. This codes for CASSSLEGGAGELFF.

This clone was seen once. V gene TRBV5-4 combines with J gene TRBJ1-2, with 9 bases matching TRBD1. Germline V gene sequence: CDR1 SGHNT, CDR2 YYREEE (reference sequence). The CDR3 consists of 15 residues. V dropped 4 bases and J dropped 6; count of bases not matched to a gene: 10. Written as DNA, the CDR3 is TGTGCCAGCAGCCTGCTTGACAGGGGGGCGGATGGCTACACCTTC. Its translation is CASSLLDRGADGYTF.

A remark on this clone: Sequence at one end of the junction differs from germline and may be a read error. The rearrangement uses TRBV9 and TRBJ2-2, with TRBD1 as a possible D gene (8 bases). The CDR3 totals 16 residues. Germline V gene data show CDR1 as SGDLS and CDR2 as YYNGEE. CDR3 nucleotides: TGTGCCAGCAACGTACTAGCGACAGGGGACACCGGGGAGCTGTTTTTT. It translates to CASNVLATGDTGELFF.

The chain recombines TRBV4-1 with TRBJ2-1; TRBD1 aligns across 11 bases. CDR1 MGHRA and CDR2 YSYEKL come from the germline V gene. V was pared by 3 bases and J by 7 bases, with 11 bases of the junction left unmatched. The CDR3 contains 17 residues. CDR3 nucleotides: TGCGCCAGCAGCCACCCCCGCGGGACAGGGGGTGGGAATGAGCAGTTCTTC. Its translation: CASSHPRGTGGGNEQFF.

The chain recombines TRBV28 with TRBJ1-1, with D hard to call. The V gene lost 2 bases and the J gene lost 8 bases, with 12 bases spanning the gap. Germline CDR1 reads MDHEN; CDR2 reads SYDVKM. The length of the CDR3 is 13 residues. CDR3 protein: CASSLPGLPEAFF. The CDR3 DNA reads TGTGCCAGCAGTTTACCCGGGTTGCCCGAAGCTTTCTTT.

The chain couples TRBV19 to TRBJ2-2, with 10 bases matching TRBD2. Germline assignment: CDR1 LNHDA and CDR2 SQIVND (reference sequence). The junction had 6 bases not matched to a gene; V was cut back by 9 bases and J by 2 bases. The CDR3 length is 15 residues. The CDR3 DNA reads TGTGCCAGCCAACGGACTAGCGGTAACACCGGGGAGCTGTTTTTT. It yields the protein CASQRTSGNTGELFF.

The chain uses TRBV6-2 or TRBV6-3 and TRBJ1-2; TRBD1 might be the D (6 bases). V was pared by 2 bases and J by 7 bases, with 14 bases between. The CDR3 length is 14 residues. Germline assignment: CDR1 MNHEY and CDR2 SVGEGT. CDR3 nucleotides: TGTGCCAGCAGTTACGACAGGCCCTCGGGTGGCTACACCTTC. As protein: CASSYDRPSGGYTF.

V gene TRBV7-2 combines with J gene TRBJ2-7; a weak D match, TRBD1 (6 bases). The V end lost 5 bases, the J end lost 6 bases, and 14 bases lay between the germline ends. This CDR3 is 13 amino acids long. CDR1 SGHTA and CDR2 FQGNSA come from the germline V gene. CDR3 sequence reads: CASSAGTPVEQYF. DNA of the CDR3: TGTGCCAGCAGCGCCGGGACACCGGTCGAGCAGTACTTC.

The V call is TRBV2, the J call TRBJ1-1; tentative D call: TRBD1 (5 bases). CDR3 length equals 11 residues. The ends were cut back, 4 bases at V and 8 bases at J, with 8 bases in the middle. Germline-derived CDR1 and CDR2 are SNHLY and FYNNEI. In nucleotides, the CDR3 is TGTGCCAGCAGTGCGACAGTAGAAGCTTTCTTT. Its translation: CASSATVEAFF.

The gene calls are TRBV28 and TRBJ2-5; D perhaps matches TRBD1 (6 bases). The CDR3 is 15 residues long. V was pared by 7 bases and J by 0 bases, with 15 bases between. The germline gives CDR1 MDHEN, CDR2 SYDVKM. The CDR3 reads CASTTGGPYQETQYF. As DNA, the CDR3 is TGTGCCAGCACCACTGGGGGCCCGTACCAAGAGACCCAGTACTTC.